This TCR beta chain stems from a study of T-cell reconstitution after alpha-beta-depleted transplantation in children. Overall study results and limits: The main origin of T-cell counts and diversity one year after transplant was newly produced T cells. Where some patients showed high TCRbeta diversity at day 60, it came from recipient T cells and thymic progenitors that had survived.

Using unique molecular identifiers, the investigators prepared the TCRbeta library. TCRdb re-derived calls from the PCR reads in MiXCR, one entry per CDR3 protein. Among 100,000 or so distinct CDR3 sequences listed, about 5.6% were seen once. As to this clonotype: Its antigen is unknown.

The TCR originated in a female patient aged 2-9 years who had a stem cell transplant for Fanconi anemia, so the T cells may come from the graft donor. The sequencing here drew on PBMCs, mostly from graft donor cells, taken 60 days after TCRalphabeta/CD19-depleted stem cell transplant.

CDR3 protein: CASSAGTDIQYF. Written as DNA, the CDR3 is TGTGCCAGCAGTGCCGGGACGGACATTCAGTACTTC. This rearrangement joins TRBV25-1 to TRBJ2-4; D is perhaps TRBD1 or TRBD2 (5 bases each). The CDR3 consists of 12 residues. Germline CDR1 MGHDK, CDR2 SYGVNS. V was shortened by 4 bases and J by 8 bases, with 9 bases between the two germline ends.